A single sample gave rise to the 18 T cell receptor beta chains below, sequenced in a study of blood T cell repertoires in COVID-19. The assay was immunoSEQ multiplex PCR, and TCRdb's table has in-frame clones only and misses some. The table shows some 40,000 clones, with about four fifths occurring only once. Sequencing used peripheral blood. Receptor source: a man aged 50 or older with active or convalescent COVID-19.

This clone was seen only once. CDR3 loop: CASSLRGGNQPQHF. The DNA of the CDR3 is TGTGCCAGCAGTCTCAGGGGCGGCAATCAGCCCCAGCATTTT. V is TRBV3-1 (or the pseudogene TRBV3-2) and J is TRBJ1-5; D is perhaps TRBD1 (6 bases). The CDR3 has 14 residues. V was shortened by 6 bases and J by 2 bases, with 11 bases between the two germline ends. Per the germline V gene, CDR1 is LGHDT and CDR2 is YNNKEL (reference sequence).

The rearrangement uses TRBV6-6 and TRBJ2-7, with 8 bases that match TRBD2. The CDR3 has 16 residues. Germline V gene sequence: CDR1 MNHNY, CDR2 SVGAGI (reference sequence). The trim removed 5 bases at V and 3 bases at J, leaving 12 bases unmatched. CDR3 loop: CASSLPGAGGRYEQYF. The CDR3 nucleotides are TGTGCCAGCAGTCTCCCGGGGGCGGGAGGCCGCTACGAGCAGTACTTC.

V and J are TRBV28 and TRBJ1-3, with D hard to call. The germline gives CDR1 MDHEN, CDR2 SYDVKM. The CDR3 sequence is 15 residues long. The V gene lost 6 bases and the J gene lost 2 bases, with 14 bases spanning the gap. CDR3 coding DNA: TGTGCCAGCAGGGGGTCGGGAGGGCCTGGAAACACCATATATTTT. Translated: CASRGSGGPGNTIYF.

J is TRBJ2-5 and V is TRBV6-6; D not resolved. The CDR3 sequence is 12 residues long. The V gene lost 2 bases and the J gene lost 9 bases, with 10 bases spanning the gap. Germline V gives CDR1 MNHNY, CDR2 SVGAGI (reference sequence). The CDR3 reads CASSYELRAQYF. CDR3 DNA sequence: TGTGCCAGCAGTTACGAATTACGGGCCCAGTACTTC.

This clone has only a few counts. The gene calls are TRBV23-1 and TRBJ1-6, with D perhaps TRBD1 (5 bases). TRBV23-1 is filed as an ORF, its function uncertain. The CDR3 runs to 14 residues. Trimming removed 3 bases at V and 7 bases at J, with 10 bases between. CDR3 residues: CASSQGDSNSPLHF. CDR3 DNA: TGCGCCAGCAGTCAGGGGGACTCCAATTCACCCCTCCACTTT.

The chain combines TRBV11-2 with TRBJ2-2; D possibly corresponds to TRBD2 (5 bases). This CDR3 contains 14 residues. V lost 5 bases and J lost 5, with 12 bases in between. Looked up from germline, CDR1 is SGHAT and CDR2 is FQNNGV. CDR3 in amino acids: CASSQIPGTGELFF. The CDR3 region has the DNA TGTGCCAGCAGCCAAATCCCGGGGACCGGGGAGCTGTTTTTT.

The chain has TRBV2 and TRBJ2-1; TRBD2 is a possible D gene (5 bases). Germline values: CDR1 SNHLY, CDR2 FYNNEI. This CDR3 region has 13 residues. Between the trimmed V and J ends, which lost 4 bases and 9 bases, there was a span of 13 bases. The CDR3 here is CASSGRGLSEQFF. The CDR3 nucleotides are TGTGCCAGCAGTGGACGGGGATTAAGTGAGCAGTTCTTC.

The chain couples TRBV28 to TRBJ1-6, with 9 bases lining up with TRBD1. With V trimmed by 6 bases and J by 10 bases, 10 bases remained unmatched. CDR1 and CDR2 from the germline V gene are MDHEN and SYDVKM. The CDR3 totals 15 residues. This CDR3 is CASRKGQGVFSPLHF. The DNA for the CDR3 is TGTGCCAGCAGAAAGGGACAGGGAGTATTCTCACCCCTCCACTTT. The full variable domain, completed using reference TRBV28 and TRBJ1-6, is DVKVTQSSRYLVKRTGEKVFLECVQDMDHENMFWYRQDPGLGLRLIYFSYDVKMKEKGDIPEGYSVSREKKERFSLILESASTNQTSMYLCASRKGQGVFSPLHFGNGTRLTVT.

V usage is TRBV11-2 and J usage is TRBJ2-7, with 10 bases that match TRBD2. Trimming cost V 2 bases and J 3 bases; bases outside gene matches: 4. CDR3 size: 15 residues. CDR1 and CDR2 from the germline V gene are SGHAT and FQNNGV. For the CDR3, the DNA is TGTGCCAGCAGCTTACTAGCGGGGGCCCGCTACGAGCAGTACTTC. Protein product: CASSLLAGARYEQYF.

V and J are TRBV4-1 and TRBJ1-2, with D perhaps matching TRBD1 (5 bases). V was cut by 1 base and J by 7 bases, with 16 bases left in between. CDR1 and CDR2 (germline): MGHRA, YSYEKL. This CDR3 region has 15 residues. The CDR3 sequence is CASSQAQTGRGGYTF. Here the CDR3 DNA reads TGCGCCAGCAGCCAAGCCCAAACGGGGAGGGGTGGCTACACCTTC.

The chain has TRBV27 and TRBJ2-1; perhaps TRBD2 as D (6 bases). Deletions cut 6 bases from V and 6 bases from J, with 6 bases between. The CDR3 totals 11 residues. Per the germline V gene, CDR1 is MNHEY and CDR2 is SMNVEV (reference sequence). The DNA for the CDR3 is TGTGCCAGCAGGGGGGGCAATGAGCAGTTCTTC. Amino acids: CASRGGNEQFF.

CDR3 DNA: TGTGCCAGCAGCCCCCGGGGTAGCGGGGGAGCTGGGGCCAACGTCCTGACTTTC. Amino acids: CASSPRGSGGAGANVLTF. The rearrangement links TRBV7-3 to TRBJ2-6, with 9 bases that match TRBD2. The CDR3 covers 18 residues. The trim removed 5 bases at V and 2 bases at J, leaving 10 bases unmatched. Germline CDR1 SGHTA, CDR2 FQGTGA. Based on the CDR3 plus reference TRBV7-3 and TRBJ2-6, the full variable domain is GAGVSQTPSNKVTEKGKYVELRCDPISGHTALYWYRQSLGQGPEFLIYFQGTGAADDSGLPNDRFFAVRPEGSVSTLKIQRTERGDSAVYLCASSPRGSGGAGANVLTFGAGSRLTVL.

The rearrangement uses TRBV19 and TRBJ1-3; 8 nucleotides agree with TRBD1. CDR1 LNHDA and CDR2 SQIVND come from the germline V gene (reference sequence). Trimming removed 9 bases from V and 0 bases from J; junction bases left unmatched: 16. The CDR3 consists of 18 residues. DNA of the CDR3: TGTGCCAGCACGGACAGGGTGGACCTCTGGAGCTCTGGAAACACCATATATTTT. This codes for CASTDRVDLWSSGNTIYF.

The rearrangement links TRBV27 to TRBJ1-5, with 12 nucleotides matching TRBD1. The CDR3 spans 16 residues. From germline, CDR1 is MNHEY and CDR2 SMNVEV (reference sequence). V lost 3 bases, J lost 6 bases, and 6 bases stayed unmatched. The CDR3 protein is CASSFSGTGGGQPQHF. The CDR3 DNA reads TGTGCCAGCAGTTTCTCCGGGACAGGGGGCGGTCAGCCCCAGCATTTT.

The rearrangement uses TRBV2 and TRBJ1-5, with 10 bases aligning to TRBD1. Trimming cost V 6 bases and J 5 bases; bases outside gene matches: 4. Germline CDR1 reads SNHLY; CDR2 reads FYNNEI. There are 14 residues in the CDR3. Here the CDR3 DNA reads TGTGCCAGCAGGGGGACAGGGGTTGATCAGCCCCAGCATTTT. Amino acids: CASRGTGVDQPQHF.

This chain uses TRBV7-7 with TRBJ2-7; 10 nucleotides align to TRBD1. With V trimmed by 1 base and J by 2 bases, 2 bases remained unmatched. The CDR3 extends over 15 amino acids. Germline CDR1 and CDR2: SSHAT and FNYEAQ (reference sequence). The CDR3 here is CASSLGQGAAYEQYF. The CDR3 DNA sequence: TGTGCCAGCAGCTTAGGACAGGGGGCCGCCTACGAGCAGTACTTC.

The gene calls are TRBV10-3 and TRBJ2-1, with TRBD2 matching over 10 bases. The CDR3 contains 15 residues. Germline-derived CDR1 and CDR2 are ENHRY and SYGVKD. Germline trimming cut 1 base from V and 10 bases from J; bases unmatched to any gene: 7. The CDR3 bases are TGTGCCATCAGTGAGTTTGAGCGGGGGGGCCGCGAGCAGTTCTTC. Protein: CAISEFERGGREQFF.

The chain employs TRBV7-8 and TRBJ1-6; TRBD1 agrees at 8 bases. V trimming: 5 bases; J trimming: 3 bases; junction bases outside the gene matches: 6. The CDR3 is 16 residues long. Germline V gives CDR1 SGHVS, CDR2 FQNEAQ. This CDR3 is CASSITGTGYNSPLHF. DNA of the CDR3: TGTGCCAGCAGCATCACCGGGACAGGCTATAATTCACCCCTCCACTTT.